The subject of this entry is one T cell receptor beta chain. Its antigen is still unknown. The V gene lost 2 bases and the J gene lost 4 bases, with 6 bases spanning the gap. From germline, CDR1 is MNHEY and CDR2 SVGEGT. The CDR3 length is 12 residues. This sample was included in a study of early T cells in non-severe SARS-CoV-2 infection. Whole-study context: Unsorted whole-blood RNA was sequenced in bulk, leaving chains unpaired.

The TCR library protocol was used to attach unique molecular identifiers. These identifiers were attached to individual cDNA molecules. TCRdb fed the 5' RACE reads into MiXCR, producing one record per CDR3 protein. Of about 75,000 distinct CDR3 sequences listed, 11% are singletons. Study-wide findings and caveats: VDJdb matching, biased toward anti-spike CD8 responses, missed private and CD4 specificities.

This clonotype was sampled from an adult who was a healthcare worker with PCR-confirmed SARS-CoV-2 infection or an uninfected control (not recorded which). The chain uses TRBV6-2 or TRBV6-3 and TRBJ2-7; D is undetermined. The sequenced sample was whole blood, obtained at baseline. CDR3 loop: CASSYGNYEQYF. The CDR3 DNA follows: TGTGCCAGCAGTTACGGTAATTACGAGCAGTACTTC.